This T cell receptor beta chain appears in the sequencing data of a study of blood T cell repertoires in COVID-19. Study-wide context: The United States, Italy and Spain provided the acute and convalescent COVID-19 samples.

Sequencing was performed with immunoSEQ multiplex PCR; in TCRdb, only in-frame clones are kept and a portion is missing. The data contain about 140,000 clones, 88% of them singletons. Germline V gives CDR1 MNHNY, CDR2 SVGAGI (reference sequence). V shed 4 bases and J shed 11 bases, with 14 bases lying between them. The CDR3 has 12 residues. The clonotype originates from a woman aged 60 to 75 with acute or convalescent COVID-19. Sequenced: peripheral blood. V and J are TRBV6-6 and TRBJ1-1, with D unclear. In DNA form, the CDR3 reads TGTGCCAGCAGTTCCCCGGGGTCAGCGGCTTTCTTT. Translated: CASSSPGSAAFF.